What follows is one T cell receptor beta chain and its context. The antigen remains undetermined. TCRdb processed the RT-PCR reads anew with MiXCR; each CDR3 protein has one entry. This table has 170,000 or so distinct CDR3 sequences, about 10% appearing once. The data derive from a study of response to subunit inactivated influenza vaccine. Study outcomes and limitations: Each seasonal influenza vaccination recruits few new T cells, the authors suggested.

V shed 3 bases and J shed 4 bases, with 14 bases lying between them. The CDR3 runs to 15 residues. CDR1 MDHEN and CDR2 SYDVKM come from the germline V gene. The sequence was collected from a man aged 45 to 75 who received an inactivated influenza vaccine. Sequenced material: CD8+ T cells sorted from PBMCs, taken 23 months after vaccination. V usage is TRBV28 and J usage is TRBJ2-3, with D possibly being TRBD1 (6 bases). CDR3 in amino acids: CASSFLGTGPDTQYF. The CDR3 DNA reads TGTGCCAGCAGTTTTCTCGGTACAGGGCCAGATACGCAGTATTTT.